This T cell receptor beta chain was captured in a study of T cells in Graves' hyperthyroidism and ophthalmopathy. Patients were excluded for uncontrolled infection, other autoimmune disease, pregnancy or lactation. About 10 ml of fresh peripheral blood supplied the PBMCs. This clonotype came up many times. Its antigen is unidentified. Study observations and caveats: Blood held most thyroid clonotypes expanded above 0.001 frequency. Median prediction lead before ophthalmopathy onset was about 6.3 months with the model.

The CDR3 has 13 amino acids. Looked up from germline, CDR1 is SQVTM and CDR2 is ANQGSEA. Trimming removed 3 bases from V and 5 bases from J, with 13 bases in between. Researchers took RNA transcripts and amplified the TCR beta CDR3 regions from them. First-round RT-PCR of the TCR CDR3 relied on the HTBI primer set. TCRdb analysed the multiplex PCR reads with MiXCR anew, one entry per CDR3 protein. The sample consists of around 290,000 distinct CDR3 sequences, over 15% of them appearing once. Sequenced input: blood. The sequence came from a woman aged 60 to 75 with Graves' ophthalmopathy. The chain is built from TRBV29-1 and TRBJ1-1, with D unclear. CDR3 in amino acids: CSVDWGDGTEAFF. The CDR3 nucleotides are TGCAGCGTTGATTGGGGTGATGGTACTGAAGCTTTCTTT.